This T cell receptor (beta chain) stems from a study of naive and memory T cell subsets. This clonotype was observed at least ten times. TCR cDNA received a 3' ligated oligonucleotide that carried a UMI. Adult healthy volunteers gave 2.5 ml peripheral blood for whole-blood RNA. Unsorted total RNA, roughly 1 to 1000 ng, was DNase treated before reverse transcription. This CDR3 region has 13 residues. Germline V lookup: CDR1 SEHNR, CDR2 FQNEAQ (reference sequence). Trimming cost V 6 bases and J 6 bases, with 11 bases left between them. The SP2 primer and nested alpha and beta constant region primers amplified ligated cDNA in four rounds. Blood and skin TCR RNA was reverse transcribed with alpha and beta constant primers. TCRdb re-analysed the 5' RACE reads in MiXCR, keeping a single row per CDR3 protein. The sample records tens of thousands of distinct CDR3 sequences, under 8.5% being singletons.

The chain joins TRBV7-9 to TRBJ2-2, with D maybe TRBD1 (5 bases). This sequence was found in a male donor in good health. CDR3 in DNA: TGTGCCAGCAGTCAAAAGGGGCCCGGGGAGCTGTTTTTT. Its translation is CASSQKGPGELFF.